This T cell receptor beta chain was identified during a study of T cells expressing NK-cell markers. General study points: Dominant NKG2C+ clonotypes were found to form about 1.0-8% of CD8+ T cells in a handful of donors. The study found these clonotypes also leading the CD3+CD56-NKG2C+ fraction in several donors.

CDR3 length equals 12 residues. The V gene's germline CDR1 is SGHRS and CDR2 YFSETQ. TCRdb reprocessed the 5' RACE reads; each CDR3 protein has one entry and no DNA is given. The sample includes 250,000 or so distinct CDR3 sequences. On this clonotype: What it binds is not known.

The V call is TRBV5-1, the J call TRBJ2-3. Input material: blood T cells: a sorted CD56 or NKG2C T cell subset, CD4+ or CD8+ T cells, or bulk PBMC T cells (not recorded which). This clonotype was obtained from a woman between 18 and 70 years old in good health. The CDR3 spells CASSRITDTQYF.